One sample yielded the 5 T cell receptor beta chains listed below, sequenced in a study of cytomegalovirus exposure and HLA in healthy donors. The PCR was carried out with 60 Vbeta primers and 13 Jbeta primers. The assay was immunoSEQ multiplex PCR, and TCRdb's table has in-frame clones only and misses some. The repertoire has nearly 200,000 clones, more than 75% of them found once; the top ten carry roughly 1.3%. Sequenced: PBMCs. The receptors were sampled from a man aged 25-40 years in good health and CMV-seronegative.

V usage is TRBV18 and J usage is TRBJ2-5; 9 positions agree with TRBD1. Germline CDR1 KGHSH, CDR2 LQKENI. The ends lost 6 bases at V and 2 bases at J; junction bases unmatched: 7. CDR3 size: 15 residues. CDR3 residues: CASSQGTGIQETQYF. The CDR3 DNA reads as TGTGCCAGCTCCCAAGGGACAGGGATTCAAGAGACCCAGTACTTC.

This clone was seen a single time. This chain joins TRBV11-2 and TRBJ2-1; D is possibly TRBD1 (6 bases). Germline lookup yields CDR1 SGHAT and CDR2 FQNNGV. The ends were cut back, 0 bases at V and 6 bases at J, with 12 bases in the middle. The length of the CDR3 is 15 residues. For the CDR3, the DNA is TGTGCCAGCAGCTTAGATTATGGGGGCAGCAATGAGCAGTTCTTC. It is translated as CASSLDYGGSNEQFF.

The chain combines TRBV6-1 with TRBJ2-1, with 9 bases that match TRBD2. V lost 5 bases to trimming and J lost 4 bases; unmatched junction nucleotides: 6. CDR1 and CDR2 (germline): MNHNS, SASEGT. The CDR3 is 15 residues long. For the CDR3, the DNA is TGTGCCAGCAGTTTGGCGGGGGGGCCATACAATGAGCAGTTCTTC. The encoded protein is CASSLAGGPYNEQFF.

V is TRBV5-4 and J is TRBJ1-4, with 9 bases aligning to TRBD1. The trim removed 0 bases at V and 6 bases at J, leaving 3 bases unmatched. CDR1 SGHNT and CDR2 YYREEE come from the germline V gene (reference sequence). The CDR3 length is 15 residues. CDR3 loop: CASSLDRGRDEKLFF. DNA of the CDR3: TGTGCCAGCAGCTTGGACAGGGGGCGGGATGAAAAACTGTTTTTT. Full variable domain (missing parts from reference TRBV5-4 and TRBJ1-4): ETGVTQSPTHLIKTRGQQVTLRCSSQSGHNTVSWYQQALGQGPQFIFQYYREEENGRGNFPPRFSGLQFPNYSSELNVNALELDDSALYLCASSLDRGRDEKLFFGSGTQLSVL.

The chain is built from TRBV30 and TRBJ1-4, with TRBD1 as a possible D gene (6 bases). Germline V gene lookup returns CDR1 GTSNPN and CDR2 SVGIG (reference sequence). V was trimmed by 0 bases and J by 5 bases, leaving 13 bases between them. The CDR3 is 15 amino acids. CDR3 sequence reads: CAWSVPGGLNEKLFF. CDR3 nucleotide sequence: TGTGCCTGGAGTGTACCGGGGGGCCTAAATGAAAAACTGTTTTTT.